This T cell receptor (beta chain) was sequenced in a study of control samples from healthy donors and cancer patients. Trimming took 2 bases from V and 0 from J; bases not matched to a gene: 17. This CDR3 is built from 22 residues. Germline lookup yields CDR1 LNHDA and CDR2 SQIVND (reference sequence). The assay was immunoSEQ multiplex PCR, and TCRdb's table has in-frame clones only and misses some. The sample yields around 190,000 clones, 90% seen once. This chain joins TRBV19 and TRBJ2-4; 12 nucleotides match TRBD2. The receptor was derived from a woman aged 45-65 years in good health. The sample was blood. The CDR3 DNA is TGTGCCAGTAGTATACATCCTCTGTGGACTAGCGGGGCTGGGGAAGCCAAAAACATTCAGTACTTC. Its translation: CASSIHPLWTSGAGEAKNIQYF. Combining the CDR3 with reference TRBV19 and TRBJ2-4 gives the whole variable domain DGGITQSPKYLFRKEGQNVTLSCEQNLNHDAMYWYRQDPGQGLRLIYYSQIVNDFQKGDIAEGYSVSREKKESFPLTVTSAQKNPTAFYLCASSIHPLWTSGAGEAKNIQYFGAGTRLSVL.